Following are 32 T cell receptor beta chains from one sample sequenced in a study of blood T cells in healthy people across ages. A second roughly 6 to 12 cycle PCR used barcoded and J-beta primers. TCRdb re-derived calls from the 5' RACE reads in MiXCR, one entry per CDR3 protein. The sample lists 350,000 to 450,000 distinct CDR3 sequences; about half were seen once. The source material was blood. The receptors come from a man aged 60-69 years in good health.

The chain joins TRBV6-2 or TRBV6-3 to TRBJ2-5; TRBD1 is a possible D gene (6 bases). Trimming cost V 7 bases and J 0 bases, with 15 bases left between them. This CDR3 contains 15 residues. CDR1 MNHEY and CDR2 SVGEGT come from the germline V gene. DNA of the CDR3: TGTGCCAGCACTCTAGGGACACTCCACCAAGAGACCCAGTACTTC. Translating it yields CASTLGTLHQETQYF.

J is TRBJ1-2 and V is TRBV4-3; D remains unclear. V was trimmed by 3 bases and J by 8 bases, leaving 10 bases between them. This CDR3 region has 12 residues. In germline, CDR1 is LGHNA, CDR2 YSLEER. The CDR3 loop reads CASSHLGEGYTF. The CDR3 nucleotides are TGCGCCAGCAGCCATTTGGGAGAAGGCTACACCTTC.

The chain joins TRBV6-2 or TRBV6-3 to TRBJ2-3, with 9 positions matching TRBD2. CDR1 is MNHEY, CDR2 SVGEGT, per germline. The V segment lost 4 bases and the J segment 4 bases; nucleotides outside the gene matches: 6. The CDR3 loop spans 15 amino acids. For the CDR3, the DNA is TGTGCCAGCAGTTGGGGACTAGCTTGGCCAGATACGCAGTATTTT. Protein sequence: CASSWGLAWPDTQYF.

The chain couples TRBV6-5 to TRBJ1-2; D is perhaps TRBD1 (5 bases). Trimming removed 4 bases at V and 12 bases at J, with 12 bases between. The CDR3 sequence is 11 residues long. From germline, CDR1 is MNHEY and CDR2 SVGAGI. For the CDR3, the DNA is TGTGCCAGCAGTTGGGACGGGGCCCACACCTTC. Translated: CASSWDGAHTF.

This clonotype was detected once. J is TRBJ2-7 and V is TRBV5-1, with D hard to call. The germline V gene has CDR1 SGHRS and CDR2 YFSETQ. The CDR3 is made up of 13 amino acids. Trimming took 4 bases from V and 2 from J, leaving 10 bases between them. This chain's CDR3 is CASSRPMAYEQYF. CDR3 bases: TGCGCCAGCAGCCGCCCGATGGCCTACGAGCAGTACTTC.

This chain joins TRBV18 and TRBJ2-5, with D hard to call. Trimming removed 5 bases from V and 11 bases from J, with 21 bases in between. Per the germline V gene, CDR1 is KGHSH and CDR2 is LQKENI. The CDR3 has 14 residues. The CDR3 here is CASSSRSRTYGQYF. CDR3 DNA sequence: TGTGCCAGCTCATCCCGGTCCCGGACCTACGGGCAGTACTTC.

The V and J genes are TRBV27 and TRBJ2-3; D gene uncertain. CDR3 length: 19 amino acids. From germline, CDR1 is MNHEY and CDR2 SMNVEV (reference sequence). Trimming left V 4 bases short and J 0 bases short, with 23 bases between. This chain's CDR3 is CASSSRPTRSATSTDTQYF. CDR3 nucleotide sequence: TGTGCCAGCAGTTCCCGCCCCACCCGGTCGGCCACAAGCACAGATACGCAGTATTTT.

V usage is TRBV29-1 and J usage is TRBJ1-2; possibly TRBD1 for D (6 bases). V gave up 5 bases and J gave up 3 bases, with 13 bases separating them. The CDR3 runs to 13 residues. CDR1 SQVTM and CDR2 ANQGSEA come from the germline V gene. The CDR3 region has the DNA TGCAGCGTTTTTACAGGGCCCGACTATGGCTACACCTTC. Its translation: CSVFTGPDYGYTF.

V is TRBV5-1 and J is TRBJ1-1; the match to TRBD1 covers 7 bases. The CDR3 is 12 amino acids. V was pared by 0 bases and J by 11 bases, with 4 bases of the junction left unmatched. Germline CDR1 and CDR2: SGHRS and YFSETQ. The CDR3 nucleotides read TGCGCCAGCAGCTTGGGGACAGGTTCTGCTTTCTTT. Protein product: CASSLGTGSAFF. The full variable domain, completed using reference TRBV5-1 and TRBJ1-1, is KAGVTQTPRYLIKTRGQQVTLSCSPISGHRSVSWYQQTPGQGLQFLFEYFSETQRNKGNFPGRFSGRQFSNSRSEMNVSTLELGDSALYLCASSLGTGSAFFGQGTRLTVV.

This clonotype was detected ten times or more. The J gene is TRBJ1-5, the V gene TRBV20-1, with D tentatively TRBD1 (6 bases). With 4 bases removed from V and 0 bases from J, the gap between germline ends came to 10 bases. There are 14 residues in the CDR3. The germline V gene encodes CDR1 DFQATT and CDR2 SNEGSKA (reference sequence). CDR3 protein: CSATPDSSNQPQHF. The CDR3 DNA is TGCAGTGCTACCCCGGACAGTAGCAATCAGCCCCAGCATTTT.

Of note for this clonotype: An end of the junction differs from the germline gene, which may be a read error. This chain links TRBV4-3 with TRBJ2-7; the D call may be TRBD1 or TRBD2 (6 bases each). CDR1 is LGHNA and CDR2 is YSLEER in the germline V gene. This CDR3 comprises 16 residues. CDR3 in DNA: TGCGCCAGCAGCCCCCAAACGGAGGGGGTAGAGGACGAGCGGTACTTC. Protein product: CASSPQTEGVEDERYF.

This clonotype has a handful of counts. The chain joins TRBV2 to TRBJ1-2; no definite D call. With 5 bases removed from V and 0 bases from J, the gap between germline ends came to 19 bases. The germline CDR1 and CDR2 sequences are SNHLY and FYNNEI. The CDR3 is 17 residues long. CDR3 in DNA: TGTGCCAGCAGTCAGACCTTGAGACCTTTAGCTAACTATGGCTACACCTTC. Protein sequence: CASSQTLRPLANYGYTF.

Comment on this clonotype: Compared with germline, one end of the junction differs, possibly owing to a read error. The chain combines TRBV7-2 with TRBJ2-5, with 8 bases identical to TRBD2. The CDR3 runs to 14 residues. CDR1 and CDR2 (germline): SGHTA, FQGNSA. The CDR3, as DNA: TGTGCCAGCAGCTTAGAACTAGCGGAAGAGACCCTGTACTTC. This encodes CASSLELAEETLYF. Combining the CDR3 with reference TRBV7-2 and TRBJ2-5 gives the whole variable domain GAGVSQSPSNKVTEKGKDVELRCDPISGHTALYWYRQSLGQGLEFLIYFQGNSAPDKSGLPSDRFSAERTGGSVSTLTIQRTQQEDSAVYLCASSLELAEETLYFGPGTRLLVL.

This clonotype was seen a single time. The V gene is TRBV20-1, the J gene TRBJ2-1, with TRBD2 matching over 11 bases. The CDR3 contains 13 residues. Germline V gene lookup returns CDR1 DFQATT and CDR2 SNEGSKA (reference sequence). V lost 6 bases, J lost 3 bases, and 1 base stayed unmatched. The CDR3 DNA is TGCAGTGCAACTAGCGGGGGCTACAATGAGCAGTTCTTC. Translation: CSATSGGYNEQFF.

The rearrangement links TRBV19 to TRBJ2-7, with TRBD1 as a possible D gene (6 bases). The CDR3 spans 14 residues. The V end lost 6 bases, the J end lost 2 bases, and 14 bases lay between the germline ends. Germline V CDR1 and CDR2: LNHDA, SQIVND (reference sequence). The CDR3 sequence: CASSGTIPTYEQYF. In DNA form, the CDR3 reads TGTGCCAGTAGCGGGACAATCCCTACCTACGAGCAGTACTTC.

V and J are TRBV2 and TRBJ1-1; tentative D call: TRBD1 (6 bases). Germline CDR1 SNHLY, CDR2 FYNNEI. The CDR3 is 12 residues long. The ends were cut back, 8 bases at V and 4 bases at J, with 11 bases in the middle. The CDR3 sequence is CASDRSGTEAFF. The CDR3, as DNA: TGTGCCAGCGACAGGTCGGGCACTGAAGCTTTCTTT.

The chain uses TRBV7-2 and TRBJ2-7, with a tentative D call TRBD1 (7 bases). Trimming took off 1 base at V and 10 bases at J, with 20 bases between the two ends. The germline V gene encodes CDR1 SGHTA and CDR2 FQGNSA. This CDR3 contains 15 residues. CDR3 coding DNA: TGTGCCAGCAGCTTAGGGCTGGGAAGCCAGGGGGGCCAGTACTTC. Its protein is CASSLGLGSQGGQYF.

CDR3: CSARDTRVPNQPQHF. In DNA form, the CDR3 reads TGCAGTGCTAGAGATACGAGGGTCCCAAATCAGCCCCAGCATTTT. This chain uses TRBV20-1 with TRBJ1-5; D unresolved. The CDR3 spans 15 residues. V was shortened by 0 bases and J by 4 bases, with 13 bases between the two germline ends. Germline assignment: CDR1 DFQATT and CDR2 SNEGSKA (reference sequence).

V is TRBV29-1 and J is TRBJ2-7, with 10 positions matching TRBD2. The closer fit of TRBJ2-5 to the DNA end suggests the J call may be wrong. The CDR3 totals 15 residues. CDR1 SQVTM and CDR2 ANQGSEA come from the germline V gene. CDR3 nucleotides: TGCAGCTCGCGGGAGGGTCTAGCGGGAGCCGAGACCCAGTACTTC. This encodes CSSREGLAGAETQYF.

This clonotype was seen repeatedly, ten times or more. The chain is built from TRBV29-1 and TRBJ2-7; 9 nucleotides align to TRBD2. The CDR3 covers 14 residues. V gave up 5 bases and J gave up 3 bases; unmatched junction bases: 8. Per germline, CDR1 SQVTM and CDR2 ANQGSEA. The CDR3 sequence is CSVRSGTSSYEQYF. The CDR3 bases are TGCAGCGTTCGGTCCGGGACTAGCAGCTACGAGCAGTACTTC.

The chain links TRBV29-1 to TRBJ2-1, with D perhaps TRBD2 (6 bases). The V and J ends lost 3 bases and 2 bases respectively, with 17 bases between them. Germline CDR1 reads SQVTM; CDR2 reads ANQGSEA. This CDR3 is 16 amino acids long. In nucleotides, the CDR3 is TGCAGCGTTGAGTGGGGGGAAAGCGGAGCCTACAATGAGCAGTTCTTC. It codes for CSVEWGESGAYNEQFF.

CDR3 in amino acids: CASSFDRAYEQFF. The CDR3 bases are TGTGCCAGCAGCTTCGACAGGGCCTATGAGCAGTTCTTC. The chain has TRBV7-2 and TRBJ2-1, with TRBD1 matching 7 bases. CDR1 is SGHTA, CDR2 FQGNSA, per germline. The CDR3 consists of 13 residues. With V trimmed by 3 bases and J by 8 bases, 4 bases remained unmatched.

The chain carries TRBV20-1 and TRBJ1-6; TRBD1 might be the D (6 bases). The CDR3 is 14 amino acids. Germline CDR1 and CDR2: DFQATT and SNEGSKA (reference sequence). Between the trimmed V and J ends, which lost 1 base and 11 bases, there was a span of 15 bases. This CDR3 is CSARVGRGFTPLHF. CDR3 in DNA: TGCAGTGCTAGAGTCGGCAGGGGCTTTACACCCCTCCACTTT.

V usage is TRBV7-8 and J usage is TRBJ2-3; D gene uncertain. The CDR3 runs to 15 residues. V was shortened by 0 bases and J by 4 bases, with 11 bases between the two germline ends. Germline lookup yields CDR1 SGHVS and CDR2 FQNEAQ. CDR3 sequence: CASSLAENWADTQYF. CDR3 DNA sequence: TGTGCCAGCAGCTTAGCTGAGAACTGGGCAGATACGCAGTATTTT.

This clonotype appeared a few times. The chain links TRBV3-1 to TRBJ1-2; 9 bases match TRBD1. The CDR3 runs 14 residues. Germline CDR1 LGHDT, CDR2 YNNKEL (reference sequence). V shed 4 bases and J 7 bases; nucleotides not matched to a gene: 7. DNA of the CDR3: TGTGCCAGCAGCCCCGGGACAGGGACCACTGGCTACACCTTC. Its translation is CASSPGTGTTGYTF.

V is TRBV24-1 and J is TRBJ1-5; 7 nucleotides match TRBD1. From germline, CDR1 is KGHDR and CDR2 SFDVKD. The J segment lost 6 bases and the V segment lost 10 bases, leaving 8 bases of the junction unmatched. The CDR3 consists of 13 residues. The CDR3 here is CATSDRVAQPQHF. CDR3 nucleotide sequence: TGTGCCACGAGCGACAGGGTGGCTCAGCCCCAGCATTTT.

CDR3: CASSGRTGRTYEQYF. The CDR3 DNA reads as TGTGCCAGCAGCGGACGGACAGGGAGGACCTACGAGCAGTACTTC. The genes are TRBV6-5 and TRBJ2-7; 8 positions agree with TRBD1. V shed 6 bases, J shed 2 bases, and the junction held 9 bases outside the gene matches. This CDR3 comprises 15 residues. Germline-derived CDR1 and CDR2 are MNHEY and SVGAGI.

The chain carries TRBV5-6 and TRBJ2-5, with D unresolved. The CDR3 has 14 amino acids. In germline, CDR1 is SGHDT, CDR2 YYEEEE. V shed 4 bases and J shed 11 bases, with 21 bases lying between them. In DNA form, the CDR3 reads TGTGCCAGCAGCGCCGATTTAGGGTTGGGTGAGCAGTACTTC. This gives the protein CASSADLGLGEQYF.

The sample holds a few counts of this clonotype. This chain uses TRBV7-2 with TRBJ2-7; TRBD1 matches 7 bases. The CDR3 covers 13 residues. The junction had 3 bases not matched to a gene; V was cut back by 5 bases and J by 2 bases. Germline values: CDR1 SGHTA, CDR2 FQGNSA. The CDR3 bases are TGTGCCAGCAGCCGGGACAGCCCCTACGAGCAGTACTTC. Its protein product is CASSRDSPYEQYF.

The CDR3 DNA is TGTGCCATGGAGAAACGGTGCGACGAGCAGTACTTC. It yields the protein CAMEKRCDEQYF. The V and J genes are TRBV15 and TRBJ2-7; no clear D gene. V lost 10 bases, J lost 5 bases, and 15 bases lay in between. CDR1 is LNHNV, CDR2 YYDKDF, per germline (reference sequence). The CDR3 runs to 12 residues.

This clonotype occurred a few times. The V and J genes are TRBV21-1 and TRBJ2-5; the table's D call TRBD1 went unverified against the DNA. TRBV21-1 is given as a pseudogene. The CDR3 consists of 14 residues. This CDR3 is CASRKRGGVETQYF. In nucleotides, the CDR3 is TGTGCCAGCAGGAAGCGGGGGGGCGTAGAGACCCAGTACTTC.

V usage is TRBV29-1 and J usage is TRBJ2-5, with D perhaps matching TRBD2 (6 bases). Germline V lookup: CDR1 SQVTM, CDR2 ANQGSEA. This CDR3 comprises 16 residues. The V and J ends lost 2 bases and 5 bases respectively, with 21 bases between them. The CDR3 sequence: CSVEFMLGDWGETQYF. In DNA form, the CDR3 reads TGCAGCGTTGAATTTATGTTGGGGGACTGGGGGGAGACCCAGTACTTC.